Following are 14 T cell receptor beta chains from one sample sequenced in a study of read filtering for tumor transcriptome and immune sequencing. Molecular barcoded adaptors covering alpha/delta and beta/gamma chains were used on about 390 ng RNA. A single record per CDR3 protein comes from TCRdb applying MiXCR to the reads. The sample records 20,000 to 25,000 distinct CDR3 sequences, about an eighth being singletons. The sample comprised a population of CD138-negative cells sorted from bone marrow. The receptors were gathered from a donor at least 40 years old with multiple myeloma.

Ten or more counts support this clonotype. The J gene is TRBJ2-3, the V gene TRBV2, with D maybe TRBD1 (6 bases). The CDR3 spans 14 residues. Trimming cost V 4 bases and J 4 bases, with 12 bases left between them. Germline V gene lookup returns CDR1 SNHLY and CDR2 FYNNEI. Here the CDR3 DNA reads TGTGCCAGCAGTGTGGAGAGGGGGTCAGATACGCAGTATTTT. Protein sequence: CASSVERGSDTQYF.

There are a few counts of this clonotype. J is TRBJ1-1 and V is TRBV7-2, with D maybe TRBD1 (5 bases). Germline assignment: CDR1 SGHTA and CDR2 FQGNSA. V was cut by 5 bases and J by 6 bases, with 19 bases left in between. The CDR3 is 15 residues long. The CDR3 is CASSPTGGLGSEAFF. The CDR3, as DNA: TGTGCCAGCAGCCCCACGGGGGGATTAGGTTCTGAAGCTTTCTTT. The full variable domain, with the rest looked up from reference TRBV7-2 and TRBJ1-1, is GAGVSQSPSNKVTEKGKDVELRCDPISGHTALYWYRQSLGQGLEFLIYFQGNSAPDKSGLPSDRFSAERTGGSVSTLTIQRTQQEDSAVYLCASSPTGGLGSEAFFGQGTRLTVV.

V usage is TRBV21-1 and J usage is TRBJ2-1; the D segment call TRBD1 is taken from the table without a DNA check. TRBV21-1 is noted as a pseudogene. This CDR3 has 17 amino acids. CDR3 nucleotides: TGTGCCAGCAGCAAAGCGGACAGGGATGCGAGTTCGAATGAGCAGTTCTTC. Its protein product is CASSKADRDASSNEQFF.

In its sample, this clonotype was seen many times. The chain joins TRBV30 to TRBJ1-1; D call uncertain. Germline CDR1 is GTSNPN and CDR2 is SVGIG (reference sequence). The V and J ends lost 5 bases and 7 bases respectively, with 14 bases between them. The CDR3 has 12 residues. This chain's CDR3 is CAWERQAIEAFF. The CDR3 DNA sequence: TGTGCCTGGGAAAGGCAGGCTATTGAAGCTTTCTTT.

In its sample, this clonotype was seen many times. V is TRBV28 and J is TRBJ2-6, with unresolved D. V lost 6 bases, J lost 0 bases, and 9 bases lay in between. The CDR3 contains 15 residues. Germline V CDR1 and CDR2: MDHEN, SYDVKM. The CDR3 loop reads CASRGTVSGANVLTF. In DNA form, the CDR3 reads TGTGCCAGCAGGGGAACCGTCTCTGGGGCCAACGTCCTGACTTTC.

V gene TRBV5-5 combines with J gene TRBJ2-5; weak D call: TRBD2 (5 bases). Germline assignment: CDR1 SGHKS and CDR2 YYEKEE (reference sequence). Trimming pared 0 bases from V and 5 bases from J, leaving 17 bases between. The CDR3 is 16 amino acids. The CDR3 region has the DNA TGTGCCAGCAGCTTGGCGGAGGCTCGCGGGTCGGAGACCCAGTACTTC. Translating gives CASSLAEARGSETQYF.

This clonotype was recorded a few times. A much larger clone lies one base from this, so it may be a read error. A read error is likely, as this CDR3 ends without the conserved phenylalanine or tryptophan. The chain joins TRBV18 to TRBJ2-1, with D perhaps TRBD2 (5 bases). The CDR3 runs 13 residues. Per germline, CDR1 KGHSH and CDR2 LQKENI. The V and J ends lost 3 bases and 4 bases respectively, with 7 bases between them. CDR3 DNA sequence: TGTGCCAGCTCACCGACTAAATACAATGAGCAGTTCCTC. The encoded protein is CASSPTKYNEQFL.

In this sample, this clonotype turned up many times. The chain recombines TRBV11-2 with TRBJ2-5, with a tentative D call TRBD2 (5 bases). With 7 bases removed from V and 5 bases from J, the gap between germline ends came to 14 bases. This CDR3 has 13 residues. The germline CDR1 and CDR2 sequences are SGHAT and FQNNGV. The CDR3 reads CASTPGYAETQYF. Here the CDR3 DNA reads TGTGCCAGCACACCGGGGTACGCGGAGACCCAGTACTTC.

Only a few counts were recorded for this clonotype. A much bigger clone sits one base away, suggesting this may be a read error. The V call is TRBV7-2, the J call TRBJ2-1; maybe TRBD1 (6 bases). V was pared by 8 bases and J by 8 bases, with 19 bases between. CDR1 and CDR2 (germline): SGHTA, FQGNSA. This CDR3 spans 14 amino acids. CDR3 protein: CASGPGTSSDEQFF. DNA for the CDR3: TGTGCCAGCGGCCCCGGGACATCTTCGGATGAGCAGTTCTTC.

The chain recombines TRBV20-1 with TRBJ2-1; D assignment may be TRBD1 or TRBD2 (5 bases each). Germline CDR1 is DFQATT and CDR2 is SNEGSKA (reference sequence). The CDR3 spans 13 residues. V shed 4 bases and J shed 6 bases, with 13 bases lying between them. CDR3 residues: CSATVGPFNEQFF. In DNA, the CDR3 is TGCAGTGCTACAGTGGGACCCTTCAATGAGCAGTTCTTC.

This clonotype was recorded many times. The chain recombines TRBV5-1 with TRBJ2-1; the match to TRBD1 covers 9 bases. CDR3 length: 14 residues. The trim removed 4 bases at V and 5 bases at J, leaving 4 bases unmatched. Germline CDR1 and CDR2: SGHRS and YFSETQ. CDR3 sequence: CASSTQGAHNEQFF. CDR3 sequence (DNA): TGCGCCAGCAGCACACAGGGGGCACACAATGAGCAGTTCTTC.

This clonotype was seen at least ten times. V is TRBV7-2 and J is TRBJ2-1, with 9 positions matching TRBD2. CDR1 is SGHTA, CDR2 FQGNSA, per germline. The CDR3 is 16 amino acids. V lost 6 bases and J lost 0; bases outside the gene matches: 6. CDR3 nucleotides: TGTGCCAGCAGAATTACGACTAGCGGCTCCTACAATGAGCAGTTCTTC. Translation: CASRITTSGSYNEQFF.

In its sample, this clonotype was seen many times. CDR3 protein: CASSPGTGRLQPQHF. The CDR3 DNA sequence: TGTGCCAGCAGCCCAGGGACAGGGCGACTTCAGCCCCAGCATTTT. The chain carries TRBV12-3 or TRBV12-4 and TRBJ1-5; 9 bases are a match to TRBD1. V shed 6 bases, J shed 6 bases, and the junction held 9 bases outside the gene matches. The CDR3 is made up of 15 amino acids.

This clonotype occurred many times. The chain combines TRBV6-1 with TRBJ2-3; D is perhaps TRBD2 (6 bases). The CDR3 is 15 amino acids. CDR1 is MNHNS and CDR2 is SASEGT in the germline V gene. V was clipped by 5 bases and J by 4 bases, with 16 bases between them. The CDR3 DNA reads TGTGCCAGCAGTCAACAGACGGGAGCCCCAGATACGCAGTATTTT. Its protein product is CASSQQTGAPDTQYF.